This TCR beta chain was sequenced in a study of CD8 T cells in ankylosing spondylitis. The CDR3 extends over 16 amino acids. With 3 bases clipped from V and 5 bases from J, the junction kept 7 bases outside the gene matches. Germline CDR1 and CDR2: LNHDA and SQIVND (reference sequence). This clonotype was counted a few times. No antigen is known for it. TCRdb passed the 5' RACE reads through MiXCR, listing each CDR3 protein once. Of a few hundred thousand distinct CDR3 sequences in the sample, under 25% were seen once. Findings and limits, study-wide: A number of the motif variants had already been described in reactive arthritis synovial fluid and blood. What seemed typical of ankylosing spondylitis blood was a TCR beta motif built from several highly homologous variants.

The chain has TRBV19 and TRBJ2-3; 11 bases are a match to TRBD2. The TCR comes from a male donor with ankylosing spondylitis. Specimen: blood, either unsorted or a sorted T cell fraction (not recorded which). The CDR3 loop is CASSMQTSGSVDTQYF. CDR3 bases: TGTGCCAGTAGTATGCAAACTAGCGGGAGTGTAGATACGCAGTATTTT.